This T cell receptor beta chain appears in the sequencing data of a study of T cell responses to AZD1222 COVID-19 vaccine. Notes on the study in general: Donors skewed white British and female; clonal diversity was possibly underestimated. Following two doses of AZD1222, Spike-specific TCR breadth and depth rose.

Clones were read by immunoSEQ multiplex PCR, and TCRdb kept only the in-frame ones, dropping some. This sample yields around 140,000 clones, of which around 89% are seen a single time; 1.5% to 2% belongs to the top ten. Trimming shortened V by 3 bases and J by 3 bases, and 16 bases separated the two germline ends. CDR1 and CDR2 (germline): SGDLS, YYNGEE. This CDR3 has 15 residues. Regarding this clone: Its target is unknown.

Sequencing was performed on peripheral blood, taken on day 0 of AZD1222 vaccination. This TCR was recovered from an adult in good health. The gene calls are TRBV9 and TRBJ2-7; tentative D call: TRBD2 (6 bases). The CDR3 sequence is CASSAFSSGGYEQYF. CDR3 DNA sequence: TGTGCCAGCAGCGCCTTCTCCTCCGGGGGCTACGAGCAGTACTTC. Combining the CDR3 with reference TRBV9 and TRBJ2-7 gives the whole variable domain DSGVTQTPKHLITATGQRVTLRCSPRSGDLSVYWYQQSLDQGLQFLIQYYNGEERAKGNILERFSAQQFPDLHSELNLSSLELGDSALYFCASSAFSSGGYEQYFGPGTRLTVT.